Below are 2 T cell receptor beta chains sequenced from a single sample in a study of blood T cell repertoires in COVID-19. Clones were sequenced by immunoSEQ multiplex PCR, and TCRdb holds only the in-frame ones, with some missing. The sample carries under 300,000 clones, roughly 80% recorded once. Source material: peripheral blood. The source is a woman aged 18-29 years with acute or convalescent COVID-19.

V and J are TRBV4-2 and TRBJ2-7, with 9 bases that match TRBD1. Germline V lookup: CDR1 LGHNA, CDR2 YNFKEQ. The length of the CDR3 is 16 residues. V gave up 0 bases and J gave up 6 bases; unmatched junction bases: 9. This CDR3 is CASSQDAGQGSLEQYF. The CDR3 DNA follows: TGTGCCAGCAGCCAAGATGCGGGACAGGGCTCCCTCGAGCAGTACTTC.

This chain uses TRBV11-1 with TRBJ1-1; possibly TRBD1 for D (5 bases). This CDR3 is 13 amino acids long. V lost 5 bases and J lost 7, with 14 bases in between. Germline V gene lookup returns CDR1 SGHAT and CDR2 FQDESV (reference sequence). Here the CDR3 DNA reads TGTGCCAGCAGCCCACAGGTCGTAGATGAAGCTTTCTTT. Encoded protein: CASSPQVVDEAFF.